A single sample gave rise to the 32 T cell receptor beta chains below, sequenced in a study of blood T cell repertoires in COVID-19. Method: immunoSEQ multiplex PCR; TCRdb's copy keeps in-frame clones and lacks some. The sample shows approximately 150,000 clones, roughly 88% of them seen only once. The material sequenced was peripheral blood. These receptors were obtained from a woman between 50 and 59 years old with acute or convalescent COVID-19.

This clone was picked up one time. The V and J genes are TRBV4-2 and TRBJ1-3; the match to TRBD1 covers 7 bases. The CDR3 spans 16 residues. CDR1 is LGHNA and CDR2 is YNFKEQ in the germline V gene. The ends lost 0 bases at V and 0 bases at J; junction bases unmatched: 2. CDR3 nucleotide sequence: TGTGCCAGCAGCCAAGACAGGGACAGCTCTGGAAACACCATATATTTT. Translated: CASSQDRDSSGNTIYF.

The J gene is TRBJ2-3, the V gene TRBV11-1, with TRBD1 identical over 9 bases. Trimming cost V 3 bases and J 2 bases; bases outside gene matches: 3. The CDR3 runs 15 residues. Per the germline V gene, CDR1 is SGHAT and CDR2 is FQDESV (reference sequence). CDR3 DNA: TGTGCCAGCAGCTTGGGACAGGGACCCACAGATACGCAGTATTTT. It codes for CASSLGQGPTDTQYF.

Here the CDR3 reads CASSPDRYHSGNTIYF. The CDR3 coding sequence is TGTGCCAGTAGTCCGGACAGATACCACTCTGGAAACACCATATATTTT. The chain uses TRBV19 and TRBJ1-3; maybe TRBD1 (6 bases). This CDR3 has 16 amino acids. Between the trimmed V and J ends, which lost 5 bases and 0 bases, there was a span of 14 bases. The germline CDR1 and CDR2 sequences are LNHDA and SQIVND (reference sequence). The full variable domain, in which reference TRBV19 and TRBJ1-3 provide the parts outside the CDR3, is DGGITQSPKYLFRKEGQNVTLSCEQNLNHDAMYWYRQDPGQGLRLIYYSQIVNDFQKGDIAEGYSVSREKKESFPLTVTSAQKNPTAFYLCASSPDRYHSGNTIYFGEGSWLTVV.

The V gene is TRBV18, the J gene TRBJ2-6, with 7 bases matching TRBD1. CDR3 length equals 15 residues. V shed 5 bases, J shed 4 bases, and the junction held 5 bases outside the gene matches. Germline V gene sequence: CDR1 KGHSH, CDR2 LQKENI. In nucleotides, the CDR3 is TGTGCCAGCTCAACAGGGGTGGCGGGGGCCAACGTCCTGACTTTC. It encodes CASSTGVAGANVLTF.

The chain couples TRBV18 to TRBJ2-3, with 12 nucleotides matching TRBD2. The CDR3 consists of 17 residues. V gave up 3 bases and J gave up 3 bases; unmatched junction bases: 7. Germline-derived CDR1 and CDR2 are KGHSH and LQKENI. The CDR3 sequence is CASSPSGLAGGTDTQYF. The CDR3 DNA is TGTGCCAGCTCACCGTCGGGTCTAGCGGGAGGGACAGATACGCAGTATTTT.

The V call is TRBV29-1, the J call TRBJ2-2, with 9 bases lining up with TRBD1. The length of the CDR3 is 14 residues. Germline loops: CDR1 SQVTM, CDR2 ANQGSEA. V shed 7 bases and J 7 bases; nucleotides not matched to a gene: 10. This CDR3 reads CSASRDRVDGELFF. CDR3 sequence (DNA): TGCAGCGCAAGCCGGGACAGGGTTGACGGGGAGCTGTTTTTT.

V gene TRBV28 combines with J gene TRBJ1-4, with D possibly being TRBD1 (6 bases). Germline loops: CDR1 MDHEN, CDR2 SYDVKM. CDR3 length: 14 amino acids. The germline V and J ends were trimmed by 6 bases and 7 bases, with 15 bases remaining between them. The CDR3 coding sequence is TGTGCCAGCAGACCCCAGGGGTTTCGTGAAAAACTGTTTTTT. Translation: CASRPQGFREKLFF.

CDR3 sequence (DNA): TGTGCCAGCAGCTCGACCGGGACAGGGGGAAAGGAAAAACTGTTTTTT. Translating gives CASSSTGTGGKEKLFF. The V gene is TRBV7-9, the J gene TRBJ1-4; 11 nucleotides agree with TRBD1. This CDR3 comprises 16 residues. The germline gives CDR1 SEHNR, CDR2 FQNEAQ (reference sequence). The trim removed 4 bases at V and 8 bases at J, leaving 9 bases unmatched.

V and J are TRBV28 and TRBJ2-4, with 7 nucleotides matching TRBD2. V was pared by 3 bases and J by 3 bases, with 5 bases of the junction left unmatched. The CDR3 is 15 residues long. Germline CDR1 and CDR2: MDHEN and SYDVKM. CDR3 region: CASSFRDYYKNIQYF. The CDR3 DNA sequence: TGTGCCAGCAGTTTCCGGGACTACTACAAAAACATTCAGTACTTC.

DNA of the CDR3: TGTGCCAGTAGTATCAAGGGGGACACTGAAGCTTTCTTT. Translating it yields CASSIKGDTEAFF. The V call is TRBV19, the J call TRBJ1-1; perhaps TRBD1 as D (6 bases). Per the germline V gene, CDR1 is LNHDA and CDR2 is SQIVND (reference sequence). V was pared by 3 bases and J by 3 bases, with 8 bases between. The CDR3 loop spans 13 amino acids. Based on the CDR3 plus reference TRBV19 and TRBJ1-1, the full variable domain is DGGITQSPKYLFRKEGQNVTLSCEQNLNHDAMYWYRQDPGQGLRLIYYSQIVNDFQKGDIAEGYSVSREKKESFPLTVTSAQKNPTAFYLCASSIKGDTEAFFGQGTRLTVV.

The chain uses TRBV28 and TRBJ2-5, with a weak D call TRBD2 (6 bases). V gave up 7 bases and J gave up 5 bases, with 8 bases separating them. This CDR3 comprises 11 residues. Germline CDR1 is MDHEN and CDR2 is SYDVKM. The CDR3 region is CASTGRETQYF. In DNA form, the CDR3 reads TGTGCCAGCACGGGGAGGGAGACCCAGTACTTC.

V and J are TRBV7-3 and TRBJ1-1; 8 bases map to TRBD1. This CDR3 spans 14 amino acids. Germline CDR1 SGHTA, CDR2 FQGTGA. V shed 1 base and J 9 bases; nucleotides not matched to a gene: 7. The CDR3 DNA sequence: TGTGCCAGCAGCTTAATAGGACAGGGCGGGAAAGCTTTCTTT. Its translation: CASSLIGQGGKAFF.

J is TRBJ1-6 and V is TRBV10-3; the match to TRBD1 covers 8 bases. The CDR3 covers 14 residues. CDR1 and CDR2 (germline): ENHRY, SYGVKD. Germline trimming cut 7 bases from V and 7 bases from J; bases unmatched to any gene: 6. The CDR3 protein is CAIKPTGDNSPLHF. The CDR3 nucleotides read TGTGCCATCAAACCGACAGGGGACAATTCACCCCTCCACTTT.

This chain connects TRBV19 to TRBJ2-1; D perhaps matches TRBD2 (6 bases). Germline CDR1 reads LNHDA; CDR2 reads SQIVND (reference sequence). The CDR3 totals 14 residues. The V gene lost 6 bases and the J gene lost 1 base, with 10 bases spanning the gap. This CDR3 reads CASSGGESYNEQFF. DNA of the CDR3: TGTGCCAGTAGCGGGGGTGAGTCCTACAATGAGCAGTTCTTC.

The V gene is TRBV6-5, the J gene TRBJ2-3, with D uncertain. CDR3 size: 15 residues. The V and J ends lost 10 bases and 3 bases respectively, with 20 bases between them. Germline V gene sequence: CDR1 MNHEY, CDR2 SVGAGI. The DNA for the CDR3 is TGTGCCATCCCGTCGGTCGGGTATCCTACAGATACGCAGTATTTT. This codes for CAIPSVGYPTDTQYF.

This sequence joins TRBV27 and TRBJ1-1; TRBD1 matches at 8 bases. This CDR3 spans 14 amino acids. V trimming: 3 bases; J trimming: 2 bases; junction bases outside the gene matches: 2. Per germline, CDR1 MNHEY and CDR2 SMNVEV (reference sequence). CDR3 protein: CASSFRGLNTEAFF. As DNA, the CDR3 is TGTGCCAGCAGTTTCAGGGGGCTCAACACTGAAGCTTTCTTT.

This rearrangement joins TRBV6-5 to TRBJ2-3; perhaps TRBD2 as D (6 bases). CDR1 MNHEY and CDR2 SVGAGI come from the germline V gene. CDR3 length: 13 amino acids. Deletions cut 5 bases from V and 7 bases from J, with 13 bases between. The CDR3 reads CASSPGDLYTQYF. In nucleotides, the CDR3 is TGTGCCAGCAGTCCGGGGGACCTCTATACGCAGTATTTT.

The chain combines TRBV7-9 with TRBJ1-4, with TRBD1 as a possible D gene (6 bases). Germline CDR1 reads SEHNR; CDR2 reads FQNEAQ (reference sequence). Trimming took off 2 bases at V and 1 base at J, with 11 bases between the two ends. The CDR3 sequence is 16 residues long. The CDR3 sequence is CASSLTGRETNEKLFF. The CDR3 DNA is TGTGCCAGCAGCTTAACAGGGAGAGAAACTAATGAAAAACTGTTTTTT.

The V and J genes are TRBV5-8 and TRBJ2-5; a possible D gene is TRBD1 (6 bases). The germline CDR1 and CDR2 sequences are SGHTS and YDEGEE. This CDR3 spans 15 amino acids. The V gene lost 1 base and the J gene lost 7 bases, with 17 bases spanning the gap. CDR3 nucleotide sequence: TGTGCCAGCAGCTTGACAGGGAAACTCATCGGGACCCAGTACTTC. Its translation: CASSLTGKLIGTQYF. Based on the CDR3 plus reference TRBV5-8 and TRBJ2-5, the full variable domain is EAGVTQSPTHLIKTRGQQATLRCSPISGHTSVYWYQQALGLGLQFLLWYDEGEERNRGNFPPRFSGRQFPNYSSELNVNALELEDSALYLCASSLTGKLIGTQYFGPGTRLLVL.

The chain combines TRBV18 with TRBJ2-5; 9 bases align to TRBD1. CDR1 and CDR2 (germline): KGHSH, LQKENI. The CDR3 is 15 amino acids. Trimming cost V 1 base and J 5 bases; bases outside gene matches: 5. Written as DNA, the CDR3 is TGTGCCAGCTCACCACGACCACAGGGGGCCGAGACCCAGTACTTC. It encodes CASSPRPQGAETQYF.

A single count supports this clone. This chain links TRBV3-1 (or the pseudogene TRBV3-2) with TRBJ2-1; the match to TRBD1 covers 11 bases. Germline trimming cut 4 bases from V and 3 bases from J; bases unmatched to any gene: 2. Germline V gene data show CDR1 as LGHDT and CDR2 as YNNKEL (reference sequence). CDR3 length: 15 amino acids. The CDR3 bases are TGTGCCAGCAGCCCCGGGACAGGGGGCTACAATGAGCAGTTCTTC. The encoded protein is CASSPGTGGYNEQFF.

The chain employs TRBV6-1 and TRBJ2-5; 12 nucleotides match TRBD1. The CDR3 has 18 amino acids. CDR1 and CDR2 from the germline V gene are MNHNS and SASEGT. Trimming took 3 bases from V and 1 from J; bases not matched to a gene: 9. The CDR3: CASSDHGGTGGFQETQYF. As DNA, the CDR3 is TGTGCCAGCAGTGATCACGGGGGGACAGGGGGCTTCCAAGAGACCCAGTACTTC.

This clone has only one observation. The chain carries TRBV9 and TRBJ2-7; possible D gene TRBD2, 5 bases. The germline CDR1 and CDR2 sequences are SGDLS and YYNGEE. The CDR3 is made up of 16 amino acids. V lost 0 bases and J 0 bases, leaving 13 bases between the germline ends. The CDR3, as DNA: TGTGCCAGCAGCGTAGCGAGTAGCGCAAGCTCCTACGAGCAGTACTTC. It is translated as CASSVASSASSYEQYF.

This clone was counted a single time. The V and J genes are TRBV7-9 and TRBJ2-1; D ambiguous. Trimming took off 4 bases at V and 4 bases at J, with 5 bases between the two ends. Germline CDR1 SEHNR, CDR2 FQNEAQ (reference sequence). This CDR3 spans 12 amino acids. This CDR3 reads CASSSRYNEQFF. In DNA, the CDR3 is TGTGCCAGCAGCTCCCGTTACAATGAGCAGTTCTTC.

The V gene is TRBV3-1 (or the pseudogene TRBV3-2), the J gene TRBJ2-1; 9 nucleotides line up with TRBD2. With 5 bases clipped from V and 5 bases from J, the junction kept 7 bases outside the gene matches. The CDR3 runs to 15 residues. The germline V gene encodes CDR1 LGHDT and CDR2 YNNKEL (reference sequence). Written as DNA, the CDR3 is TGTGCCAGCAGCTACGCGGGGGGGCCCGACAATGAGCAGTTCTTC. Its protein is CASSYAGGPDNEQFF.

The chain carries TRBV27 and TRBJ1-4; 8 nucleotides match TRBD1. V lost 5 bases, J lost 2 bases, and 1 base stayed unmatched. Germline CDR1 and CDR2: MNHEY and SMNVEV (reference sequence). The CDR3 consists of 14 residues. The CDR3 DNA sequence: TGTGCCAGCAGTCGGACAGGGACTAATGAAAAACTGTTTTTT. Translation gives CASSRTGTNEKLFF.

This clone came up a few times. The V gene is TRBV5-6, the J gene TRBJ1-2; 9 bases line up with TRBD1. The CDR3 length is 13 residues. With V trimmed by 5 bases and J by 8 bases, 7 bases remained unmatched. The germline V gene encodes CDR1 SGHDT and CDR2 YYEEEE. The CDR3 bases are TGTGCCAGCAGGTCCCGGGACAGGGTGGGCTACACCTTC. Protein: CASRSRDRVGYTF.

The chain uses TRBV6-1 and TRBJ1-1; the D gene is possibly TRBD1 (5 bases). This CDR3 comprises 13 residues. Germline V gene data show CDR1 as MNHNS and CDR2 as SASEGT. The ends were cut back, 3 bases at V and 3 bases at J, with 8 bases in the middle. The CDR3 DNA reads as TGTGCCAGCAGTGATTCAGGGCACACTGAAGCTTTCTTT. Translation gives CASSDSGHTEAFF.

The gene calls are TRBV4-2 and TRBJ1-4, with unresolved D. V was trimmed by 0 bases and J by 0 bases, leaving 11 bases between them. The germline CDR1 and CDR2 sequences are LGHNA and YNFKEQ. The CDR3 runs to 17 residues. The CDR3 here is CASSQDGSAATNEKLFF. The DNA of the CDR3 is TGTGCCAGCAGCCAAGATGGGTCGGCGGCAACTAATGAAAAACTGTTTTTT.

This clone was seen more than once but under ten times. V usage is TRBV5-4 and J usage is TRBJ2-7; 7 positions match TRBD2. The CDR3 is 15 residues long. Germline V gene data show CDR1 as SGHNT and CDR2 as YYREEE (reference sequence). The ends lost 3 bases at V and 1 base at J; junction bases unmatched: 7. Here the CDR3 DNA reads TGTGCCAGCAGCTCGGGGGGAGACCCGTCCTACGAGCAGTACTTC. It yields the protein CASSSGGDPSYEQYF.

The J gene is TRBJ1-1, the V gene TRBV25-1; 9 bases are shared with TRBD1. The junction had 11 bases not matched to a gene; V was cut back by 5 bases and J by 4 bases. Germline-derived CDR1 and CDR2 are MGHDK and SYGVNS. The CDR3 has 16 residues. CDR3 sequence (DNA): TGTGCCAGCAGTCCATGGACGACAGGGGGAGGCACTGAAGCTTTCTTT. It is translated as CASSPWTTGGGTEAFF.

The rearrangement links TRBV10-3 to TRBJ1-3; D gene ambiguous. V gave up 0 bases and J gave up 2 bases, with 5 bases separating them. Per the germline V gene, CDR1 is ENHRY and CDR2 is SYGVKD. This CDR3 is 14 amino acids long. The CDR3 DNA reads as TGTGCCATCAGTGAGTCGGGAGCTGGAAACACCATATATTTT. Translating gives CAISESGAGNTIYF.